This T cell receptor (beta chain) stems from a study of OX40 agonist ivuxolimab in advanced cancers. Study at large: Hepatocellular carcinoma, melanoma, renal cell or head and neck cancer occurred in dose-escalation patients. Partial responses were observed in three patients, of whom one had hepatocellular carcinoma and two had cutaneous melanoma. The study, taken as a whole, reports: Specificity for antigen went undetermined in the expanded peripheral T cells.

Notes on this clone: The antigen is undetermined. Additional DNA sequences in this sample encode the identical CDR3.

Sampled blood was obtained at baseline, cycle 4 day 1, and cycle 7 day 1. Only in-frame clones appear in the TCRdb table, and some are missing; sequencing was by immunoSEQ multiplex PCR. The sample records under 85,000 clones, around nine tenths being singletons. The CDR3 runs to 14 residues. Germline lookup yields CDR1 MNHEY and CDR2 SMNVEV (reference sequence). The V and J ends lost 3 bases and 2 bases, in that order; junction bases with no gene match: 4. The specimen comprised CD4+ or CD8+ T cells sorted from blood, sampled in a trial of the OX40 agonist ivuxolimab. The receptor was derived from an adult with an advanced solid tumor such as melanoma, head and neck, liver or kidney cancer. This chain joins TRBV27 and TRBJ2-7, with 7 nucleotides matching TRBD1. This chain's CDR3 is CASSFRTGPYEQYF. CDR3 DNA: TGTGCCAGCAGTTTCCGGACAGGACCCTACGAGCAGTACTTC.